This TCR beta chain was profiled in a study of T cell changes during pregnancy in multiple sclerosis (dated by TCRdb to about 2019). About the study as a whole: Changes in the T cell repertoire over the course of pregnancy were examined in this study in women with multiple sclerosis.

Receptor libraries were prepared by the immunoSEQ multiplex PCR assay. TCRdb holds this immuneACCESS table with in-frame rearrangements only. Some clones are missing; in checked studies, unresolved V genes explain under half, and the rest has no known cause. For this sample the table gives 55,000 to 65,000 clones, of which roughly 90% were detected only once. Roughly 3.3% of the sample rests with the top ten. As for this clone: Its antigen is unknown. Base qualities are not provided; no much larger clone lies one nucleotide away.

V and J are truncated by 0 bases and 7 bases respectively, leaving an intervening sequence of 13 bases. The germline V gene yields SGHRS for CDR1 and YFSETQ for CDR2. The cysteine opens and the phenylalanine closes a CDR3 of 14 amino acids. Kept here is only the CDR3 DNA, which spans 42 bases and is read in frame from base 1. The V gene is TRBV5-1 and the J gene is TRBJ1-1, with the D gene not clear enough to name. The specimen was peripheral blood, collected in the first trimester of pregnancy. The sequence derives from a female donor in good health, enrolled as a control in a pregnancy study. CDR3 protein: CASSLAPPSIEAFF. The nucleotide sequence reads TGCGCCAGCAGCTTGGCCCCTCCGAGTATTGAAGCTTTCTTT.